Below are 30 T cell receptor beta chains sequenced from a single sample in a study of T cell responses to AZD1222 COVID-19 vaccine. Assay: immunoSEQ multiplex PCR; the TCRdb copy retains only in-frame clones and omits some. Found here are 110,000 or so clones, roughly 84% of them singletons; the top ten hold about 15%. The source material was peripheral blood, sampled on day 0 of AZD1222 vaccination. Every receptor here comes from an adult in good health.

This sequence joins TRBV18 and TRBJ2-7; 7 bases are shared with TRBD1. This CDR3 spans 14 amino acids. After removal of 1 base from V and 3 bases from J, the junction contained 3 bases not matched to a gene. Germline loops: CDR1 KGHSH, CDR2 LQKENI. The CDR3 coding sequence is TGTGCCAGCTCACCACAGGCAGGGGGCTACGAGCAGTACGTC. Translation gives CASSPQAGGYEQYV.

In nucleotides, the CDR3 is TGTGCCAGCAGCTTAGATATTGGGGGGGGTATTCATGAGCAGTTCTTC. Protein sequence: CASSLDIGGGIHEQFF. The J gene is TRBJ2-1, the V gene TRBV11-3, with 7 bases fitting TRBD2. J lost 8 bases, V lost 0 bases, and 10 bases had no gene match. CDR1 is SGHNT, CDR2 YENEEA, per germline. CDR3 length equals 16 residues.

The V gene is TRBV6-2 or TRBV6-3, the J gene TRBJ1-5, with 11 bases lining up with TRBD1. The CDR3 is 18 amino acids. Trimming took 2 bases from V and 5 from J; bases not matched to a gene: 11. Germline assignment: CDR1 MNHEY and CDR2 SVGEGT. For the CDR3, the DNA is TGTGCCAGCAGTTACGCCCTCACCTGGACAGGGGGCGATCAGCCCCAGCATTTT. As protein: CASSYALTWTGGDQPQHF.

V is TRBV19 and J is TRBJ1-2, with 7 bases fitting TRBD1. The ends lost 3 bases at V and 5 bases at J; junction bases unmatched: 9. Germline V lookup: CDR1 LNHDA, CDR2 SQIVND (reference sequence). The CDR3 covers 15 residues. The CDR3 is CASSMGGQAFYGYTF. The CDR3 DNA sequence: TGTGCCAGTAGTATGGGCGGACAGGCCTTTTATGGCTACACCTTC.

The V gene is TRBV24-1, the J gene TRBJ2-3; 8 bases line up with TRBD2. This CDR3 contains 14 residues. The ends lost 6 bases at V and 6 bases at J; junction bases unmatched: 7. CDR1 and CDR2 from the germline V gene are KGHDR and SFDVKD. This chain's CDR3 is CATSSTSGPDTQYF. The CDR3 coding sequence is TGTGCCACCAGTAGCACTAGCGGCCCCGATACGCAGTATTTT.

The chain couples TRBV5-6 to TRBJ2-2; the D is unclear. This CDR3 spans 13 amino acids. V was pared by 1 base and J by 5 bases, with 6 bases between. Germline V gene lookup returns CDR1 SGHDT and CDR2 YYEEEE. CDR3 in DNA: TGTGCCAGCAGCTTGACGGTGACCGGGGAGCTGTTTTTT. This gives the protein CASSLTVTGELFF. Supplemented by reference TRBV5-6 and TRBJ2-2, the full variable domain reads DAGVTQSPTHLIKTRGQQVTLRCSPKSGHDTVSWYQQALGQGPQFIFQYYEEEERQRGNFPDRFSGHQFPNYSSELNVNALLLGDSALYLCASSLTVTGELFFGEGSRLTVL.

The chain uses TRBV19 and TRBJ2-7; 7 nucleotides match TRBD1. V trimming: 8 bases; J trimming: 6 bases; junction bases outside the gene matches: 10. The CDR3 is 13 residues long. From germline, CDR1 is LNHDA and CDR2 SQIVND (reference sequence). DNA for the CDR3: TGTGCCAGTGGACACAGGGGAACGCGCGAGCAGTACTTC. Amino acids: CASGHRGTREQYF. The variable domain in full, completed from reference TRBV19 and TRBJ2-7, reads DGGITQSPKYLFRKEGQNVTLSCEQNLNHDAMYWYRQDPGQGLRLIYYSQIVNDFQKGDIAEGYSVSREKKESFPLTVTSAQKNPTAFYLCASGHRGTREQYFGPGTRLTVT.

V usage is TRBV18 and J usage is TRBJ2-1; D possibly corresponds to TRBD1 (6 bases). CDR3 length: 11 residues. Germline assignment: CDR1 KGHSH and CDR2 LQKENI. V dropped 3 bases and J dropped 12 bases, with 9 bases sitting between them. CDR3 in amino acids: CASSPRDMQFF. The CDR3 DNA reads TGTGCCAGCTCACCCCGGGACATGCAGTTCTTC.

Here the CDR3 reads CASSETRASGYTF. CDR3 coding DNA: TGTGCCAGCTCGGAGACGAGGGCCTCCGGCTACACCTTC. The V and J genes are TRBV18 and TRBJ1-2; D gene ambiguous. The V gene lost 6 bases and the J gene lost 8 bases, with 16 bases spanning the gap. There are 13 residues in the CDR3. CDR1 and CDR2 (germline): KGHSH, LQKENI.

This clone was seen a handful of times. The J gene is TRBJ1-4, the V gene TRBV18; 7 nucleotides agree with TRBD1. CDR1 and CDR2 from the germline V gene are KGHSH and LQKENI. The CDR3 runs 16 residues. Losses at the gene ends were 3 bases for V and 6 bases for J; bases not matched to a gene: 10. The CDR3 DNA is TGTGCCAGCTCACCGCAGCGGACAGGTTTAGATGAAAAACTGTTTTTT. Translated: CASSPQRTGLDEKLFF.

The chain links TRBV4-1 to TRBJ1-4; a possible D gene is TRBD1 (5 bases). From germline, CDR1 is MGHRA and CDR2 YSYEKL. V was cut by 2 bases and J by 0 bases, with 22 bases left in between. This CDR3 has 20 amino acids. This chain's CDR3 is CASSQTRSGETAATNEKLFF. The CDR3, as DNA: TGCGCCAGCAGCCAAACTCGGTCCGGTGAGACAGCGGCAACTAATGAAAAACTGTTTTTT.

The gene calls are TRBV5-6 and TRBJ1-4; TRBD1 might be the D (5 bases). The CDR3 sequence is 16 residues long. Germline V lookup: CDR1 SGHDT, CDR2 YYEEEE. Trimming pared 0 bases from V and 0 bases from J, leaving 9 bases between. CDR3 bases: TGTGCCAGCAGCTTGGGGGGGACTGCAACTAATGAAAAACTGTTTTTT. It codes for CASSLGGTATNEKLFF. The variable domain in full, completed from reference TRBV5-6 and TRBJ1-4, reads DAGVTQSPTHLIKTRGQQVTLRCSPKSGHDTVSWYQQALGQGPQFIFQYYEEEERQRGNFPDRFSGHQFPNYSSELNVNALLLGDSALYLCASSLGGTATNEKLFFGSGTQLSVL.

The V and J genes are TRBV2 and TRBJ1-5; D call uncertain. The V end lost 3 bases, the J end lost 6 bases, and 15 bases lay between the germline ends. CDR1 and CDR2 from the germline V gene are SNHLY and FYNNEI. The CDR3 spans 15 residues. The CDR3 bases are TGTGCCAGCAGTGAGTTAGGAGGGCCCCGTCAGCCCCAGCATTTT. This sequence encodes CASSELGGPRQPQHF.

This chain links TRBV6-2 or TRBV6-3 with TRBJ1-6; no clear D. V dropped 2 bases and J dropped 10 bases, with 15 bases sitting between them. The CDR3 covers 15 residues. Germline V gives CDR1 MNHEY, CDR2 SVGEGT. The CDR3 region is CASSYELSANSPLHF. DNA of the CDR3: TGTGCCAGCAGTTACGAGCTCAGTGCCAACTCACCCCTCCACTTT.

This chain links TRBV18 with TRBJ1-2; TRBD1 matches at 8 bases. V lost 3 bases to trimming and J lost 3 bases; unmatched junction nucleotides: 3. The length of the CDR3 is 14 residues. The germline V gene encodes CDR1 KGHSH and CDR2 LQKENI. The CDR3 region has the DNA TGTGCCAGCTCACCGGAGACAGGGGACTATGGCTACACCTTC. Its translation is CASSPETGDYGYTF.

The chain uses TRBV19 and TRBJ2-5; possibly TRBD1 for D (6 bases). V was clipped by 2 bases and J by 4 bases, with 11 bases between them. CDR1 and CDR2 from the germline V gene are LNHDA and SQIVND (reference sequence). The CDR3 extends over 14 amino acids. This chain's CDR3 is CASSIRQGRETQYF. CDR3 coding DNA: TGTGCCAGTAGTATAAGGCAGGGGAGAGAGACCCAGTACTTC.

The genes are TRBV5-4 and TRBJ2-7; a possible D gene is TRBD1 (6 bases). The CDR3 runs to 15 residues. The germline gives CDR1 SGHNT, CDR2 YYREEE (reference sequence). The V gene lost 0 bases and the J gene lost 0 bases, with 10 bases spanning the gap. CDR3 sequence: CASSLVGHGSYEQYF. The CDR3 DNA reads as TGTGCCAGCAGCTTGGTGGGACACGGCTCCTACGAGCAGTACTTC.

The chain recombines TRBV4-2 with TRBJ1-2; D is unresolved. This CDR3 has 13 residues. Looked up from germline, CDR1 is LGHNA and CDR2 is YNFKEQ. V dropped 4 bases and J dropped 4 bases, with 10 bases sitting between them. CDR3: CASSRDQPYGYTF. Written as DNA, the CDR3 is TGTGCCAGCAGCCGGGATCAGCCCTATGGCTACACCTTC.

This clone was picked up a small number of times. The chain joins TRBV5-1 to TRBJ1-2; D may be TRBD1 (6 bases). There are 13 residues in the CDR3. From germline, CDR1 is SGHRS and CDR2 YFSETQ. Trimming cost V 6 bases and J 8 bases, with 17 bases left between them. CDR3 region: CASNREGVSGYTF. Here the CDR3 DNA reads TGCGCCAGCAACAGGGAAGGGGTTTCGGGCTACACCTTC.

The chain joins TRBV6-5 to TRBJ1-2; D is undetermined. Per germline, CDR1 MNHEY and CDR2 SVGAGI. CDR3 length: 13 amino acids. Trimming stripped 6 bases from V and 2 bases from J, with 10 bases between. CDR3 amino acids: CASRRTANYGYTF. CDR3 in DNA: TGTGCCAGCAGAAGGACCGCCAACTATGGCTACACCTTC.

This clone was seen only once. The chain carries TRBV7-9 and TRBJ2-2; D is undetermined. CDR1 and CDR2 from the germline V gene are SEHNR and FQNEAQ (reference sequence). Between the trimmed V and J ends, which lost 2 bases and 5 bases, there was a span of 6 bases. The CDR3 has 13 amino acids. The CDR3 coding sequence is TGTGCCAGCAGCTTAACGCAGACCGGGGAGCTGTTTTTT. Translating it yields CASSLTQTGELFF.

The chain carries TRBV7-3 and TRBJ2-3; 14 nucleotides align to TRBD2. CDR3 length: 19 residues. Per germline, CDR1 SGHTA and CDR2 FQGTGA. Trimming took 5 bases from V and 2 from J; bases not matched to a gene: 12. The CDR3 loop is CASSMPMTSGGVNTDTQYF. CDR3 nucleotides: TGTGCCAGCAGCATGCCGATGACTAGCGGGGGGGTTAACACAGATACGCAGTATTTT.

The CDR3 reads CASTVGKGSYEQYF. In DNA, the CDR3 is TGTGCCAGCACCGTCGGCAAGGGTTCCTACGAGCAGTACTTC. This chain connects TRBV13 to TRBJ2-7; D not certain. Between the trimmed V and J ends, which lost 7 bases and 1 base, there was a span of 14 bases. The CDR3 extends over 14 amino acids. Germline CDR1 PRHDT, CDR2 FYEKMQ (reference sequence).

This chain connects TRBV7-2 to TRBJ2-7; 10 bases map to TRBD2. V gave up 0 bases and J gave up 6 bases; unmatched junction bases: 5. Germline CDR1 is SGHTA and CDR2 is FQGNSA. CDR3 length: 15 amino acids. As DNA, the CDR3 is TGTGCCAGCAGCTTAGCCCAGCGGGGGGGCCGCGAGCAGTACTTC. This translates into CASSLAQRGGREQYF.

The chain combines TRBV19 with TRBJ1-2; D unclear. This CDR3 is built from 13 residues. V lost 4 bases, J lost 3 bases, and 9 bases lay in between. CDR1 is LNHDA and CDR2 is SQIVND in the germline V gene (reference sequence). As DNA, the CDR3 is TGTGCCAGTAGTACCCGCGGAGACTATGGCTACACCTTC. It codes for CASSTRGDYGYTF.

The rearrangement joins TRBV28 to TRBJ2-3; 15 bases fit TRBD2. The germline CDR1 and CDR2 sequences are MDHEN and SYDVKM. This CDR3 comprises 17 residues. V dropped 6 bases and J dropped 2; count of bases not matched to a gene: 6. The CDR3 DNA follows: TGTGCCAGCAGCCTGGGACTAGCGGGAGGCGCCACAGATACGCAGTATTTT. It encodes CASSLGLAGGATDTQYF.

This clone was detected only a few times. The chain recombines TRBV28 with TRBJ2-7; 7 positions agree with TRBD1. The V gene's germline CDR1 is MDHEN and CDR2 SYDVKM. V lost 3 bases, J lost 5 bases, and 10 bases stayed unmatched. The CDR3 runs to 15 residues. As DNA, the CDR3 is TGTGCCAGCAGTTTCGCCGACAGGGAAGTCCACGAGCAGTACTTC. It codes for CASSFADREVHEQYF.

This chain joins TRBV10-3 and TRBJ1-4; perhaps TRBD1 as D (5 bases). CDR3 length: 15 residues. Germline lookup yields CDR1 ENHRY and CDR2 SYGVKD. Deletions cut 6 bases from V and 3 bases from J, with 14 bases between. CDR3 sequence: CAISSGSRANEKLFF. DNA of the CDR3: TGTGCCATCAGCTCAGGGAGTCGGGCTAATGAAAAACTGTTTTTT.

The chain joins TRBV5-1 to TRBJ2-2, with TRBD2 matching 9 bases. The germline V gene encodes CDR1 SGHRS and CDR2 YFSETQ. The CDR3 runs to 16 residues. Unmatched junction bases numbered 4, after V lost 3 bases and J lost 1 base. The CDR3 DNA sequence: TGCGCCAGCAGCTCGCTAGCGGGGAGGAACACCGGGGAGCTGTTTTTT. Encoded protein: CASSSLAGRNTGELFF.

The J gene is TRBJ2-7, the V gene TRBV5-7, with 10 bases lining up with TRBD1. TRBV5-7 is classed as an ORF, of uncertain function. The CDR3 length is 16 residues. The junction had 11 bases not matched to a gene; V was cut back by 3 bases and J by 5 bases. The CDR3 loop reads CASSSLSTGGEDEQYF. CDR3 coding DNA: TGTGCCAGCAGCTCGCTCTCGACAGGGGGCGAGGACGAGCAGTACTTC.